The 14 T cell receptor beta chains presented below share a single source sample, sequenced in a study of shared clonotypes between healthy human individuals. Method: immunoSEQ multiplex PCR; TCRdb's copy keeps in-frame clones and lacks some. Of roughly 2.4 million clones listed, roughly 95% are singletons. Sequenced sample: naive CD4+ T cells sorted from blood. Subset indicated: CD45RA+ positively selected. Source of these receptors: a man between 18 and 35 years old in good health.

V is TRBV5-1 and J is TRBJ1-1; TRBD1 might be the D (6 bases). This CDR3 spans 16 amino acids. Per germline, CDR1 SGHRS and CDR2 YFSETQ. The germline V and J ends were trimmed by 0 bases and 3 bases, with 15 bases remaining between them. CDR3 DNA sequence: TGCGCCAGCAGCTTGGATGGGGGGCGCGGTGACACTGAAGCTTTCTTT. This translates into CASSLDGGRGDTEAFF.

This clone has just a few counts. The V call is TRBV30, the J call TRBJ1-1; D gene uncertain. This CDR3 spans 10 amino acids. V was clipped by 2 bases and J by 9 bases, with 7 bases between them. CDR1 and CDR2 from the germline V gene are GTSNPN and SVGIG (reference sequence). CDR3 amino acids: CAWSLGKAFF. The CDR3 nucleotides are TGTGCCTGGAGTCTAGGAAAAGCTTTCTTT.

The genes are TRBV4-2 and TRBJ2-2; D gene ambiguous. V was cut by 3 bases and J by 4 bases, with 6 bases left in between. From germline, CDR1 is LGHNA and CDR2 YNFKEQ. CDR3 length: 13 amino acids. CDR3 residues: CASSHDPTGELFF. In DNA form, the CDR3 reads TGTGCCAGCAGCCATGACCCCACCGGGGAGCTGTTTTTT.

The rearrangement links TRBV6-4 to TRBJ2-3; TRBD2 aligns across 10 bases. J lost 2 bases, V lost 5 bases, and 10 bases had no gene match. This CDR3 contains 17 residues. Germline V gene sequence: CDR1 MRHNA, CDR2 SNTAGT. The CDR3: CASSPHLSGGITDTQYF. CDR3 DNA sequence: TGTGCCAGCAGTCCCCACCTTAGCGGGGGGATCACAGATACGCAGTATTTT.

This rearrangement joins TRBV30 to TRBJ1-2, with 7 bases lining up with TRBD1. The trim removed 5 bases at V and 4 bases at J, leaving 10 bases unmatched. Germline V gene lookup returns CDR1 GTSNPN and CDR2 SVGIG (reference sequence). This CDR3 has 14 residues. This CDR3 is CAWGGLQGTYGYTF. The CDR3 DNA reads TGTGCCTGGGGGGGATTACAGGGGACCTATGGCTACACCTTC.

The CDR3 region is CSVEDEETQYF. The CDR3 DNA sequence: TGCAGCGTTGAAGATGAAGAGACCCAGTACTTC. V is TRBV29-1 and J is TRBJ2-5; D gene uncertain. CDR3 length equals 11 residues. V lost 0 bases, J lost 3 bases, and 2 bases lay in between. Germline values: CDR1 SQVTM, CDR2 ANQGSEA.

With regard to this clone: Other DNA sequences in this specimen translate into the identical CDR3. This chain joins TRBV10-3 and TRBJ2-3, with D tentatively TRBD1 (6 bases). Germline lookup yields CDR1 ENHRY and CDR2 SYGVKD. The CDR3 has 14 residues. V gave up 4 bases and J gave up 3 bases, with 11 bases separating them. The CDR3 DNA reads TGTGCCATCAGTGCTACAGGGTTTACAGATACGCAGTATTTT. The encoded protein is CAISATGFTDTQYF.

The chain is built from TRBV4-2 and TRBJ1-4; D not certain. V shed 1 base and J shed 10 bases, with 13 bases lying between them. The length of the CDR3 is 14 residues. Per germline, CDR1 LGHNA and CDR2 YNFKEQ. CDR3 amino acids: CASSQGGREGKLFF. As DNA, the CDR3 is TGTGCCAGCAGCCAAGGTGGGCGCGAGGGAAAACTGTTTTTT.

Comments on this clone: The same CDR3 arises from other DNA sequences in this sample as well. The chain joins TRBV18 to TRBJ1-2; D is uncertain. The V gene's germline CDR1 is KGHSH and CDR2 LQKENI. Deletions cut 1 base from V and 8 bases from J, with 8 bases between. The length of the CDR3 is 12 residues. CDR3 coding DNA: TGTGCCAGCTCACCACAAGGGTACGGCTACACCTTC. It translates to CASSPQGYGYTF.

This clone was counted a single time. The chain has TRBV7-2 and TRBJ1-1; the match to TRBD1 covers 10 bases. V was clipped by 2 bases and J by 7 bases; unmatched bases: 4. The CDR3 covers 14 residues. Germline V lookup: CDR1 SGHTA, CDR2 FQGNSA. This chain's CDR3 is CASSLRQGAGEAFF. CDR3 in DNA: TGTGCCAGCAGCTTAAGACAGGGGGCGGGTGAAGCTTTCTTT.

The rearrangement uses TRBV18 and TRBJ1-2; no clear D gene. The CDR3 contains 12 residues. Trimming removed 2 bases at V and 4 bases at J, with 5 bases between. Germline CDR1 KGHSH, CDR2 LQKENI. In DNA form, the CDR3 reads TGTGCCAGCTCACCATCCAGCTATGGCTACACCTTC. Its translation is CASSPSSYGYTF.

The chain recombines TRBV19 with TRBJ1-2, with 7 nucleotides matching TRBD1. Germline CDR1 and CDR2: LNHDA and SQIVND (reference sequence). The length of the CDR3 is 15 residues. Germline trimming cut 0 bases from V and 7 bases from J; bases unmatched to any gene: 8. The CDR3 coding sequence is TGTGCCAGTAGTATAGATCTCGGACAGGCGAGTGGCTACACCTTC. Translated, it gives CASSIDLGQASGYTF.

This chain connects TRBV5-1 to TRBJ2-7; TRBD2 agrees at 12 bases. V trimming: 4 bases; J trimming: 6 bases; junction bases outside the gene matches: 5. Germline V gene lookup returns CDR1 SGHRS and CDR2 YFSETQ. This CDR3 is built from 14 residues. The CDR3 DNA follows: TGCGCCAGCAGCCCGCTAGCGGGAGGGACCGAGCAGTACTTC. Translated: CASSPLAGGTEQYF.

The chain is built from TRBV30 and TRBJ1-6, with 7 bases aligning to TRBD1. V trimming: 5 bases; J trimming: 7 bases; junction bases outside the gene matches: 5. Germline V gene sequence: CDR1 GTSNPN, CDR2 SVGIG (reference sequence). The CDR3 runs to 13 residues. The CDR3 reads CAWGTAPNSPLHF. CDR3 coding DNA: TGTGCCTGGGGGACAGCGCCAAATTCACCCCTCCACTTT.